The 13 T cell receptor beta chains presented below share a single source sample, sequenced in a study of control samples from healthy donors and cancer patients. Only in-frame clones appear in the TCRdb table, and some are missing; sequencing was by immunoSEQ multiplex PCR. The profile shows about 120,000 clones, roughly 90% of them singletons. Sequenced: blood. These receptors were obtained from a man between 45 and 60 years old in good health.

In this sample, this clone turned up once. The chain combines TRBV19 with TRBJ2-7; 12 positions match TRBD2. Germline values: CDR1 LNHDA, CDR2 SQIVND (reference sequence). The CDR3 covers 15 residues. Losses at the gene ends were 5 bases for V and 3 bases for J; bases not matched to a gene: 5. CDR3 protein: CASSVLAGGLYEQYF. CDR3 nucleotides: TGTGCCAGTAGTGTTCTAGCGGGGGGGCTCTACGAGCAGTACTTC. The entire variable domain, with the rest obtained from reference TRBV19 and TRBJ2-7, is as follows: DGGITQSPKYLFRKEGQNVTLSCEQNLNHDAMYWYRQDPGQGLRLIYYSQIVNDFQKGDIAEGYSVSREKKESFPLTVTSAQKNPTAFYLCASSVLAGGLYEQYFGPGTRLTVT.

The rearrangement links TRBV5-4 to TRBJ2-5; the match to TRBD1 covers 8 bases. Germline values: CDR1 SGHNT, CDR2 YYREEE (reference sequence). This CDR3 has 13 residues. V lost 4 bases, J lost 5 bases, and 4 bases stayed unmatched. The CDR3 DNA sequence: TGTGCCAGCAGCCCCACAGGGGGGGAGACCCAGTACTTC. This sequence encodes CASSPTGGETQYF.

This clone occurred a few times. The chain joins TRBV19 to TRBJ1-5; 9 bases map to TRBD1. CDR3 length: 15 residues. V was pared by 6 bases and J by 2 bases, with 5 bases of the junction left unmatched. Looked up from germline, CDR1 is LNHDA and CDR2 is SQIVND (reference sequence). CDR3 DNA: TGTGCCAGTAGGGGGGACAGGGCGGGCAATCAGCCCCAGCATTTT. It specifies CASRGDRAGNQPQHF.

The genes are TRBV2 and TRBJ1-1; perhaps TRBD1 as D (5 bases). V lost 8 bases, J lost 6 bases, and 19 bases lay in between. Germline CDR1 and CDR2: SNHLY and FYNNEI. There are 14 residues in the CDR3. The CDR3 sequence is CASWGGLDTAEAFF. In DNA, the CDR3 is TGTGCCAGCTGGGGCGGCCTAGACACGGCTGAAGCTTTCTTT.

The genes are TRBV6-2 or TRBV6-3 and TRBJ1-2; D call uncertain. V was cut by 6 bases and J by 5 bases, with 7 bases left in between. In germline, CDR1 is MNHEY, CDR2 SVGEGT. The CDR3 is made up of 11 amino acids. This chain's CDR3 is CASSRRYGYTF. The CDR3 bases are TGTGCCAGCAGCAGACGATATGGCTACACCTTC.

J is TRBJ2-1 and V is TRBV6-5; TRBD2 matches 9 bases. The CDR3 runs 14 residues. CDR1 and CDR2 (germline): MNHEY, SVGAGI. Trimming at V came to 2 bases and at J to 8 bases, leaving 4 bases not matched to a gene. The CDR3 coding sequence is TGTGCCAGCAGTTACGGCGGGGGGGGGTATGAGCAGTTCTTC. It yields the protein CASSYGGGGYEQFF.

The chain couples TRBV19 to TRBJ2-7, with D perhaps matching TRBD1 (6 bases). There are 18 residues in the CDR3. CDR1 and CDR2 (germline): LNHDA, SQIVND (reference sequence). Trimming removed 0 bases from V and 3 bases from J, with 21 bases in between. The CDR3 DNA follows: TGTGCCAGTAGTATAGATGTTTGGGAGACAGGCGATCTCTACGAGCAGTACTTC. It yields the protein CASSIDVWETGDLYEQYF.

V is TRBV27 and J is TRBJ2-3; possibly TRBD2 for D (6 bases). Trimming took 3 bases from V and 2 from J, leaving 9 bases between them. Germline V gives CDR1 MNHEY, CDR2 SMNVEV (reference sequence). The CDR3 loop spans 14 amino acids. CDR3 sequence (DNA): TGTGCCAGCAGTTTTAGCGGAAACACAGATACGCAGTATTTT. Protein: CASSFSGNTDTQYF.

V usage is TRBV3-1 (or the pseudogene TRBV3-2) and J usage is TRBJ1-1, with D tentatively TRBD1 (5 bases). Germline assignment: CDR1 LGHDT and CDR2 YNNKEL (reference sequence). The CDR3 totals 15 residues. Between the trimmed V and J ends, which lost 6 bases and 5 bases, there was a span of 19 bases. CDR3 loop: CASRRVGVGPTEAFF. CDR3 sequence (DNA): TGTGCCAGCAGGCGAGTTGGTGTGGGGCCAACTGAAGCTTTCTTT.

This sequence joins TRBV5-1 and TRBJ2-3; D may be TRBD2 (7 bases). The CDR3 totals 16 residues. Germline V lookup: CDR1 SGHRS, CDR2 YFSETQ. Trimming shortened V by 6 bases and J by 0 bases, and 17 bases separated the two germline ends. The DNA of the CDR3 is TGCGCCAGCACCACCTTTGGGAGGGGGAGCACAGATACGCAGTATTTT. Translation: CASTTFGRGSTDTQYF.

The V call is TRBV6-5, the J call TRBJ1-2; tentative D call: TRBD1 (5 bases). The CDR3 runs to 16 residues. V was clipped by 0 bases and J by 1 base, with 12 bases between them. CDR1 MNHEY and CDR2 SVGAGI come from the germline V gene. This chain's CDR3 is CASSYSFGQGNYGYTF. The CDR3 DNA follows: TGTGCCAGCAGTTACTCATTCGGGCAGGGTAACTATGGCTACACCTTC.

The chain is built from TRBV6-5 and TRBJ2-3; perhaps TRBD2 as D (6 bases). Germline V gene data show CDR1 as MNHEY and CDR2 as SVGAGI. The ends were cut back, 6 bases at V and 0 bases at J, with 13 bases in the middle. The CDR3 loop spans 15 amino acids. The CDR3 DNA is TGTGCCAGCAGGATCCCGGGACTCAGCACAGATACGCAGTATTTT. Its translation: CASRIPGLSTDTQYF.

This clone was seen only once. The CDR3 bases are TGTGCCAGCAGTATGGGCCTTGAAGCTTTCTTT. Residues: CASSMGLEAFF. The chain recombines TRBV7-2 with TRBJ1-1; no reliable D call. The germline V gene has CDR1 SGHTA and CDR2 FQGNSA. CDR3 length: 11 amino acids. V was shortened by 6 bases and J by 7 bases, with 9 bases between the two germline ends.